These 29 T cell receptor beta chains came from one sample sequenced in a study of T-cell memory formation after mild COVID-19. In TCRdb, the 5' RACE reads were re-called with MiXCR into one record per CDR3 protein. This sample carries nearly 110,000 distinct CDR3 sequences, about a sixth of them seen once, and the ten largest clones take over 25%. The material sequenced was PBMCs or a T cell subset sorted from them (not recorded which). These receptors came from an adult woman who had mild COVID-19 (a few samples of this study predate the infection). Cell type and time point are not known.

This chain connects TRBV7-3 to TRBJ2-3; 8 nucleotides line up with TRBD2. Germline V gene lookup returns CDR1 SGHTA and CDR2 FQGTGA. The CDR3 runs 16 residues. V lost 1 base, J lost 0 bases, and 3 bases stayed unmatched. CDR3 residues: CASSLRSGGSTDTQYF. The CDR3, as DNA: TGTGCCAGCAGCTTAAGGTCGGGAGGGAGCACAGATACGCAGTATTTT.

This clonotype was seen a handful of times. The chain is built from TRBV20-1 and TRBJ2-5; no definite D call. Deletions cut 3 bases from V and 2 bases from J, with 7 bases between. CDR3 length equals 12 residues. The germline V gene encodes CDR1 DFQATT and CDR2 SNEGSKA (reference sequence). The CDR3 loop is CSASRRQETQYF. CDR3 DNA: TGCAGTGCTAGTCGACGACAAGAGACCCAGTACTTC.

CDR3 in DNA: TGTGCCAGCAGCTTCCGGGACAGGGTCTACAATGAGCAGTTCTTC. Encoded protein: CASSFRDRVYNEQFF. The rearrangement joins TRBV13 to TRBJ2-1, with TRBD1 matching over 9 bases. The CDR3 extends over 15 amino acids. Unmatched junction bases numbered 3, after V lost 3 bases and J lost 3 bases. Germline V gives CDR1 PRHDT, CDR2 FYEKMQ (reference sequence).

This clonotype was seen repeatedly, ten times or more. The chain recombines TRBV27 with TRBJ2-7, with 7 bases fitting TRBD2. Trimming removed 3 bases from V and 2 bases from J; junction bases left unmatched: 4. In germline, CDR1 is MNHEY, CDR2 SMNVEV (reference sequence). The CDR3 has 14 residues. The CDR3 spells CASSFGRGAYEQYF. CDR3 nucleotide sequence: TGTGCCAGCAGTTTTGGTCGGGGGGCCTACGAGCAGTACTTC.

The V and J genes are TRBV27 and TRBJ2-7; 7 bases are shared with TRBD1. V was clipped by 5 bases and J by 2 bases; unmatched bases: 9. This CDR3 region has 15 residues. Germline V lookup: CDR1 MNHEY, CDR2 SMNVEV (reference sequence). This CDR3 reads CASSEGAGDPYEQYF. The DNA for the CDR3 is TGTGCCAGCAGTGAGGGGGCAGGGGATCCCTACGAGCAGTACTTC.

A word on this clonotype: The junction departs from the called germline gene at one end, perhaps through a read error. The chain carries TRBV7-9 and TRBJ2-3; TRBD2 matches at 16 bases. CDR1 and CDR2 (germline): SEHNR, FQNEAQ (reference sequence). The CDR3 consists of 16 residues. CDR3 region: CSSSTGLAGGADTQYF. The CDR3 nucleotides are TGTTCCAGCAGCACGGGACTAGCGGGAGGGGCAGATACGCAGTATTTT. The variable domain in full, completed from reference TRBV7-9 and TRBJ2-3, reads DTGVSQNPRHKITKRGQNVTFRCDPISEHNRLYWYRQTLGQGPEFLTYFQNEAQLEKSRLLSDRFSAERPKGSFSTLEIQRTEQGDSAMYLCSSSTGLAGGADTQYFGPGTRLTVL.

This clonotype was picked up a small number of times. The chain combines TRBV5-1 with TRBJ2-1; the D call may be TRBD1 or TRBD2 (6 bases each). The germline gives CDR1 SGHRS, CDR2 YFSETQ. V lost 1 base to trimming and J lost 7 bases, with 18 bases between them. CDR3 length equals 16 residues. The chain's CDR3 is CASSLIGGRGLNEQFF. The CDR3 coding sequence is TGCGCCAGCAGCTTGATAGGGGGTCGGGGACTTAATGAGCAGTTCTTC.

This chain links TRBV11-2 with TRBJ2-7; no definite D call. The V and J ends lost 5 bases and 3 bases respectively, with 14 bases between them. CDR1 and CDR2 from the germline V gene are SGHAT and FQNNGV. The CDR3 loop spans 14 amino acids. The DNA of the CDR3 is TGTGCCAGCAGCCCCTCCGACTGGGTCTACGAGCAGTACTTC. It codes for CASSPSDWVYEQYF.

This clonotype came up a few times. The chain couples TRBV29-1 to TRBJ2-1; D might be TRBD1 (6 bases). The CDR3 is 14 amino acids. V lost 6 bases and J 6 bases, leaving 18 bases between the germline ends. Per the germline V gene, CDR1 is SQVTM and CDR2 is ANQGSEA. The CDR3 sequence: CSVDFQGNTNEQFF. In DNA form, the CDR3 reads TGCAGCGTCGATTTTCAGGGGAACACCAATGAGCAGTTCTTC.

J is TRBJ2-1 and V is TRBV7-2; 10 bases agree with TRBD2. V shed 5 bases and J 10 bases; nucleotides not matched to a gene: 8. The germline V gene has CDR1 SGHTA and CDR2 FQGNSA. The length of the CDR3 is 14 residues. CDR3: CASSPGLAREEQFF. The CDR3 DNA sequence: TGTGCCAGCAGCCCGGGACTAGCGAGGGAGGAGCAGTTCTTC.

This clonotype came up a few times. This chain uses TRBV2 with TRBJ2-1; 8 bases are shared with TRBD1. Germline V lookup: CDR1 SNHLY, CDR2 FYNNEI. The CDR3 runs to 15 residues. V lost 6 bases to trimming and J lost 4 bases; unmatched junction nucleotides: 8. CDR3 loop: CASRNTGGLYNEQFF. The CDR3 DNA sequence: TGTGCCAGCAGAAATACAGGGGGGCTTTACAATGAGCAGTTCTTC. The full variable domain, in which reference TRBV2 and TRBJ2-1 provide the parts outside the CDR3, is EPEVTQTPSHQVTQMGQEVILRCVPISNHLYFYWYRQILGQKVEFLVSFYNNEISEKSEIFDDQFSVERPDGSNFTLKIRSTKLEDSAMYFCASRNTGGLYNEQFFGPGTRLTVL.

The table lists this clonotype with a few counts. This chain links TRBV6-5 with TRBJ2-7, with D uncertain. The germline V and J ends were trimmed by 6 bases and 2 bases, with 11 bases remaining between them. CDR1 is MNHEY and CDR2 is SVGAGI in the germline V gene. This CDR3 comprises 13 residues. The CDR3 sequence: CASSQAGTYEQYF. CDR3 DNA sequence: TGTGCCAGCAGCCAGGCAGGAACCTACGAGCAGTACTTC.

This chain links TRBV30 with TRBJ1-1; 7 positions agree with TRBD1. The CDR3 is 12 residues long. Trimming took 7 bases from V and 1 from J; bases not matched to a gene: 3. Looked up from germline, CDR1 is GTSNPN and CDR2 is SVGIG (reference sequence). This CDR3 reads CALDRRNTEAFF. The CDR3 DNA reads as TGTGCCTTGGACAGGCGGAACACTGAAGCTTTCTTT.

In its sample, this clonotype was seen a few times. The chain uses TRBV6-5 and TRBJ2-2; weak D call: TRBD2 (6 bases). The V gene's germline CDR1 is MNHEY and CDR2 SVGAGI. V was cut by 0 bases and J by 4 bases, with 12 bases left in between. This CDR3 has 16 amino acids. The CDR3 region is CASSYSAARGTGELFF. The DNA of the CDR3 is TGTGCCAGCAGTTACTCAGCCGCGCGGGGCACCGGGGAGCTGTTTTTT.

The V and J genes are TRBV7-8 and TRBJ2-2, with 8 positions matching TRBD2. V shed 8 bases and J 0 bases; nucleotides not matched to a gene: 8. Looked up from germline, CDR1 is SGHVS and CDR2 is FQNEAQ. CDR3 length equals 16 residues. The CDR3 sequence is CASPLPSGSNTGELFF. The CDR3 DNA reads as TGTGCCAGCCCTCTCCCTAGCGGGTCGAACACCGGGGAGCTGTTTTTT.

V usage is TRBV15 and J usage is TRBJ1-1, with 9 nucleotides matching TRBD1. The germline CDR1 and CDR2 sequences are LNHNV and YYDKDF (reference sequence). V lost 2 bases and J lost 5; bases outside the gene matches: 3. The CDR3 extends over 14 amino acids. CDR3 bases: TGTGCCACCAGCAGATTTGGACAGGGGACTGAAGCTTTCTTT. Translation: CATSRFGQGTEAFF.

This sequence joins TRBV24-1 and TRBJ2-1, with 10 bases that match TRBD2. Trimming took 5 bases from V and 1 from J; bases not matched to a gene: 7. This CDR3 contains 17 residues. The germline V gene encodes CDR1 KGHDR and CDR2 SFDVKD. CDR3 sequence: CATSARTSGFSYNEQFF. In nucleotides, the CDR3 is TGTGCCACCAGTGCCAGGACTAGCGGTTTTTCCTACAATGAGCAGTTCTTC.

The CDR3 coding sequence is TGTGCCAGCAGCGTTGGGGGAACAGGCGGGGGCTACGAGCAGTACTTC. This encodes CASSVGGTGGGYEQYF. V usage is TRBV9 and J usage is TRBJ2-7; 7 bases align to TRBD2. Germline loops: CDR1 SGDLS, CDR2 YYNGEE. This CDR3 contains 16 residues. With 2 bases clipped from V and 3 bases from J, the junction kept 11 bases outside the gene matches.

This clonotype was counted between two and nine times. This sequence joins TRBV3-1 and TRBJ1-2, with 7 nucleotides matching TRBD1. V was pared by 1 base and J by 4 bases, with 9 bases of the junction left unmatched. Germline CDR1 and CDR2: LGHDT and YNNKEL (reference sequence). This CDR3 has 16 amino acids. As DNA, the CDR3 is TGTGCCAGCAGCCAAGGGGTGGACAGGCTACTCTATGGCTACACCTTC. It encodes CASSQGVDRLLYGYTF.

This clonotype was seen many times. This chain connects TRBV11-3 to TRBJ2-3, with D possibly TRBD2 on 7 matching bases. This CDR3 region has 14 residues. Germline values: CDR1 SGHNT, CDR2 YENEEA. V was pared by 7 bases and J by 4 bases, with 15 bases between. The CDR3 region has the DNA TGTGCCAGCACCCCCCAGGGGAGGGCAGATACGCAGTATTTT. It specifies CASTPQGRADTQYF.

This clonotype was picked up a small number of times. This rearrangement joins TRBV13 to TRBJ2-5, with 14 bases aligning to TRBD2. This CDR3 contains 17 residues. Germline V gives CDR1 PRHDT, CDR2 FYEKMQ (reference sequence). V lost 5 bases, J lost 4 bases, and 9 bases stayed unmatched. CDR3: CASSPQGLAGVTETQYF. The CDR3 bases are TGTGCCAGCAGCCCCCAGGGACTAGCGGGAGTGACAGAGACCCAGTACTTC.

This clonotype was observed at least ten times. This chain connects TRBV7-8 to TRBJ2-2; D is uncertain. V was pared by 4 bases and J by 6 bases, with 12 bases between. CDR1 SGHVS and CDR2 FQNEAQ come from the germline V gene. The CDR3 has 14 amino acids. The DNA for the CDR3 is TGTGCCAGCAGCTCCCCCGGTGGCCCCGGGGAGCTGTTTTTT. Translating gives CASSSPGGPGELFF.

The chain couples TRBV6-5 to TRBJ2-6; D not certain. The CDR3 is 14 residues long. Germline lookup yields CDR1 MNHEY and CDR2 SVGAGI. V lost 6 bases and J lost 1, with 7 bases in between. CDR3 nucleotide sequence: TGTGCCAGCAGCGCGGTATCTGGGGCCAACGTCCTGACTTTC. Encoded protein: CASSAVSGANVLTF.

The chain has TRBV18 and TRBJ1-1, with TRBD1 matching over 7 bases. Trimming took 6 bases from V and 0 from J; bases not matched to a gene: 10. CDR1 is KGHSH and CDR2 is LQKENI in the germline V gene. CDR3 size: 16 residues. CDR3 sequence (DNA): TGTGCCAGCTCTTATCAAGCGGACAGGCTGAACACTGAAGCTTTCTTT. The encoded protein is CASSYQADRLNTEAFF.

V gene TRBV12-3 or TRBV12-4 combines with J gene TRBJ1-2; D call uncertain. Trimming shortened V by 4 bases and J by 7 bases, and 19 bases separated the two germline ends. This CDR3 has 15 amino acids. The DNA for the CDR3 is TGTGCCAGCAGTTATCAAAGCGGCCGGGGATCTGGCTACACCTTC. As protein: CASSYQSGRGSGYTF.

The chain carries TRBV20-1 and TRBJ1-1; no reliable D call. This CDR3 spans 15 amino acids. Germline CDR1 is DFQATT and CDR2 is SNEGSKA (reference sequence). Trimming pared 0 bases from V and 3 bases from J, leaving 14 bases between. The CDR3 DNA reads as TGCAGTGCTAGAGATCTCTACGAAACCGACACTGAAGCTTTCTTT. Translating it yields CSARDLYETDTEAFF.

This clonotype was detected a few times. CDR3 bases: TGTGCCAGCAGGGGGAACCAAGAGACCCAGTACTTC. Protein sequence: CASRGNQETQYF. This chain connects TRBV12-3 or TRBV12-4 to TRBJ2-5; D is unresolved. The ends were cut back, 6 bases at V and 0 bases at J, with 5 bases in the middle. The CDR3 loop spans 12 amino acids.

This clonotype has only a few counts. V is TRBV6-5 and J is TRBJ2-7; TRBD1 matches at 8 bases. Germline V gives CDR1 MNHEY, CDR2 SVGAGI. The CDR3 totals 14 residues. V lost 2 bases, J lost 5 bases, and 5 bases stayed unmatched. The CDR3 protein is CASSYGQGSHEQYF. The DNA of the CDR3 is TGTGCCAGCAGTTACGGACAGGGTAGCCACGAGCAGTACTTC.

This clonotype occurred a few times. V is TRBV6-5 and J is TRBJ2-7; D gene ambiguous. The ends were cut back, 6 bases at V and 0 bases at J, with 12 bases in the middle. The germline V gene encodes CDR1 MNHEY and CDR2 SVGAGI. The CDR3 sequence is 14 residues long. The CDR3 bases are TGTGCCAGCAGCCCCAATTTTAGCTCCTACGAGCAGTACTTC. Translating it yields CASSPNFSSYEQYF.